This T cell receptor (beta chain) was captured by sequencing in a study of T cells in localized non-small cell lung cancer. The study, taken as a whole, reports: Appearance in adjacent lung was seen for a median about 58 of the top 100 tumor clones. Analysis by sequencing included only one tumor region, so heterogeneity remains possible.

The data were produced by immunoSEQ multiplex PCR, yet TCRdb's version contains in-frame clones alone and is incomplete. Among more than 15,000 clones listed, around nine tenths were seen once. Germline values: CDR1 SQVTM, CDR2 ANQGSEA. The CDR3 is 13 residues long. Between the trimmed V and J ends, which lost 1 base and 3 bases, there was a span of 10 bases. Comment on this clone: Its specificity is unknown.

J is TRBJ2-7 and V is TRBV29-1, with D perhaps matching TRBD1 (6 bases). This sequence was found in a man aged 40 to 70 with stage I lung adenocarcinoma. The sample consisted of peripheral blood, taken before any cancer treatment. CDR3 sequence (DNA): TGCAGCGTTGAAGGTGGGACACTCTACGAGCAGTACTTC. As protein: CSVEGGTLYEQYF.